This TCR beta chain was retrieved from a study of cytomegalovirus exposure and HLA in healthy donors. Study-wide results and caveats: Later analysis suggested most CMV-associated TCR beta chains were HLA-restricted. Reports described diagnosis of cytomegalovirus status by the classifier as highly specific and sensitive. Researchers reported in a later analysis that a missense DCLRE1C variant was tied to TCR beta V- and J-gene trimming. Across all donors, roughly uniform sequencing depth was an assumption of the presence/absence analyses.

PCR employed 60 Vbeta and 13 Jbeta primers. Measured with immunoSEQ multiplex PCR; TCRdb has only the in-frame clones, and not every one. The table records approximately 150,000 clones, more than 75% of them present only once. V lost 2 bases to trimming and J lost 6 bases; unmatched junction nucleotides: 7. Germline V lookup: CDR1 SGHNT, CDR2 YYREEE (reference sequence). The CDR3 is 15 amino acids. In regard to this clone: Its antigen is unknown.

The clonotype comes from a young man in good health and CMV-seropositive. This chain joins TRBV5-4 and TRBJ2-1; the match to TRBD1 covers 8 bases. Sequenced: PBMCs. The CDR3 DNA is TGTGCCAGCAGCTTAGGTGGCAGGGGGCTCAATGAGCAGTTCTTC. It translates to CASSLGGRGLNEQFF.